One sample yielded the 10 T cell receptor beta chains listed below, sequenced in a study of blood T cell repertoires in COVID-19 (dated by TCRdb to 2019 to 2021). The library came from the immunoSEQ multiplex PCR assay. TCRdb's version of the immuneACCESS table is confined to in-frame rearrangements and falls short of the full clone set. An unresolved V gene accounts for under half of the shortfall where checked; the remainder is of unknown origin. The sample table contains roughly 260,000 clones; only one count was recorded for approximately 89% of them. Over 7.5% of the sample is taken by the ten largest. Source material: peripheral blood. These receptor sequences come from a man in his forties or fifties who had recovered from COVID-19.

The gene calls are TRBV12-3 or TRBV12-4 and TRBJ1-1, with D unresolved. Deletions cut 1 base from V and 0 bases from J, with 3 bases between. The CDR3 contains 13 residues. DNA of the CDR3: TGTGCCAGCAGTTTAGGGCTGAACACTGAAGCTTTCTTT. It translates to CASSLGLNTEAFF.

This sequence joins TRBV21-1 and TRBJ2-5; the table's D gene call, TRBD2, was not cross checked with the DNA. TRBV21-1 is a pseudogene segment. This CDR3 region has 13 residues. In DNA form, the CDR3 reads TGTGCCAGCAGCAAACATTATGCGGAGACCCAGTACTTC. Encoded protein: CASSKHYAETQYF.

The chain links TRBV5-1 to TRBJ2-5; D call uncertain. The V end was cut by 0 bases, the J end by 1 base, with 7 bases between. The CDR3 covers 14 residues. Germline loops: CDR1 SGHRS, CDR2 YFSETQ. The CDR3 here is CASSLGQIQETQYF. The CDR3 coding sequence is TGCGCCAGCAGCTTGGGGCAGATCCAAGAGACCCAGTACTTC.

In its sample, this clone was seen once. In nucleotides, the CDR3 is TGTGCCAGCAGCTCGGGACTAGCGGGAGGAGATACGCAGTATTTT. It is translated as CASSSGLAGGDTQYF. The rearrangement links TRBV7-7 to TRBJ2-3; 15 bases fit TRBD2. The germline CDR1 and CDR2 sequences are SSHAT and FNYEAQ (reference sequence). The V segment lost 4 bases and the J segment 5 bases; nucleotides outside the gene matches: 1. The CDR3 has 15 amino acids. Full variable domain (missing parts from reference TRBV7-7 and TRBJ2-3): GAGVSQSPRYKVTKRGQDVTLRCDPISSHATLYWYQQALGQGPEFLTYFNYEAQPDKSGLPSDRFSAERPEGSISTLTIQRTEQRDSAMYRCASSSGLAGGDTQYFGPGTRLTVL.

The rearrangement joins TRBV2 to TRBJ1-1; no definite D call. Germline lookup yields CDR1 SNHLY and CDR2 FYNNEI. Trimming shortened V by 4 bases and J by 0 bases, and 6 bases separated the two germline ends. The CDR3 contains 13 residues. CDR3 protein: CASSAVVNTEAFF. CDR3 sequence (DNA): TGTGCCAGCAGTGCCGTCGTGAACACTGAAGCTTTCTTT.

CDR3 coding DNA: TGTGCCTGGAGTCTCACGTCGGGTGATAGGGGGACCGATACGCAGTATTTT. Its translation is CAWSLTSGDRGTDTQYF. The rearrangement links TRBV30 to TRBJ2-3; perhaps TRBD1 as D (6 bases). The germline gives CDR1 GTSNPN, CDR2 SVGIG (reference sequence). With 2 bases removed from V and 6 bases from J, the gap between germline ends came to 24 bases. The CDR3 is made up of 17 amino acids.

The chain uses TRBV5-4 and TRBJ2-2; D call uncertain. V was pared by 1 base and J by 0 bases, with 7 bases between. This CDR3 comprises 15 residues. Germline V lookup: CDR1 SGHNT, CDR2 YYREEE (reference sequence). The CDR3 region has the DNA TGTGCCAGCAGCTTGTTTAGCTCGAACACCGGGGAGCTGTTTTTT. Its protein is CASSLFSSNTGELFF.

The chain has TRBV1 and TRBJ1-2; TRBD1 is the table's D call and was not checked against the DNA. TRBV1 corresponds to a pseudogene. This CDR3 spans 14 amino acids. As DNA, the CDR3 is TGCACCATGGACAGCATCCAACCCCGAGGGGGCTACACCTTC. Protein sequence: CTMDSIQPRGGYTF.

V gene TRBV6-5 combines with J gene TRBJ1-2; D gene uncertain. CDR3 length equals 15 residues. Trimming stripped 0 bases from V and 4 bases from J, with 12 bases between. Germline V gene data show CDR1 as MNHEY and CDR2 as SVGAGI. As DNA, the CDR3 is TGTGCCAGCAGTTACTCGGGCCTAACCGTCTATGGCTACACCTTC. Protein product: CASSYSGLTVYGYTF.

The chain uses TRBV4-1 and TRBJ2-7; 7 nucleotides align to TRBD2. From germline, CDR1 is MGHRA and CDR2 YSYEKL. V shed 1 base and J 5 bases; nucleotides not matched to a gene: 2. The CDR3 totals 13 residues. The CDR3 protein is CASSQGLADEQYF. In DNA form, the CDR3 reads TGCGCCAGCAGCCAAGGGCTAGCGGACGAGCAGTACTTC.